This is a list of T cell receptor beta chains from one sample in a study of T-cell reconstitution after alpha-beta-depleted transplantation in children. TCRdb itself ran the PCR reads through MiXCR, one entry per CDR3 protein. The data show 70,000 to 95,000 distinct CDR3 sequences, around a sixth seen once. The input for sequencing was PBMCs, mostly from graft donor cells, taken 360 days after TCRalphabeta/CD19-depleted stem cell transplant. Receptors were obtained from a male patient between 2 and 10 years old who had a stem cell transplant for acute lymphoblastic leukemia, so the T cells may come from the graft donor. Both conserved end residues are part of each CDR3. Fields, in order: D gene, clone size, V gene, J gene, CDR3 protein, CDR3 DNA. The D gene is left open where the match is weak. Clone size, where shown, is once, few, many, or a class for clones that have expanded.

TRBD2	-	TRBV7-2	TRBJ2-1	CASSLAGGRNEQFF	TGTGCCAGCAGCTTAGCGGGAGGGCGTAATGAGCAGTTCTTC
TRBD2	many	TRBV4-1	TRBJ2-5	CASSQVGAGKETQYF	TGCGCCAGCAGCCAAGTGGGAGCGGGGAAGGAGACCCAGTACTTC
-	-	TRBV7-9	TRBJ1-1	CASSLPGRRNTEAFF	TGTGCCAGCAGCCTACCGGGACGACGGAACACTGAAGCTTTCTTT
-	-	TRBV10-1	TRBJ2-7	CASGESCRAILTYEQYF	TGCGCCAGCGGTGAGTCGTGTAGGGCCATTCTTACCTACGAGCAGTACTTC
-	few	TRBV7-2	TRBJ2-2	CARNGPRSGNPGELFF	TGTGCCCGAAATGGTCCTAGGTCGGGGAACCCCGGGGAGCTGTTTTTT
-	-	TRBV11-1	TRBJ1-4	CASSRDIIEKLFF	TGTGCCAGCAGCCGGGACATCATTGAAAAACTGTTTTTT
TRBD2	few	TRBV5-6	TRBJ2-1	CASSLVAGGRFF	TGTGCCAGCAGCTTGGTGGCGGGAGGGAGGTTCTTC
TRBD1	few	TRBV5-1	TRBJ2-7	CASSWDSYEQYF	TGCGCCAGCAGCTGGGACAGCTACGAGCAGTACTTC
TRBD2	many	TRBV4-1	TRBJ2-1	CASSHRLAPYNEQFF	TGCGCCAGCAGCCACCGACTAGCTCCCTACAATGAGCAGTTCTTC
-	few	TRBV4-1	TRBJ1-2	CASSQDLLVGYTF	TGCGCCAGCAGCCAAGATTTGTTAGTAGGCTACACCTTC
-	many	TRBV6-5	TRBJ1-1	CASRGGHRNTEAFF	TGTGCCAGCAGGGGGGGACATAGGAACACTGAAGCTTTCTTT
-	few	TRBV5-6	TRBJ2-5	CASSLGGTEETQYF	TGTGCCAGCAGCTTGGGGGGTACTGAAGAGACCCAGTACTTC
TRBD1	many	TRBV7-9	TRBJ1-5	CASSLSGGGQPQHF	TGTGCCAGCAGTCTTTCAGGGGGCGGGCAGCCCCAGCATTTT